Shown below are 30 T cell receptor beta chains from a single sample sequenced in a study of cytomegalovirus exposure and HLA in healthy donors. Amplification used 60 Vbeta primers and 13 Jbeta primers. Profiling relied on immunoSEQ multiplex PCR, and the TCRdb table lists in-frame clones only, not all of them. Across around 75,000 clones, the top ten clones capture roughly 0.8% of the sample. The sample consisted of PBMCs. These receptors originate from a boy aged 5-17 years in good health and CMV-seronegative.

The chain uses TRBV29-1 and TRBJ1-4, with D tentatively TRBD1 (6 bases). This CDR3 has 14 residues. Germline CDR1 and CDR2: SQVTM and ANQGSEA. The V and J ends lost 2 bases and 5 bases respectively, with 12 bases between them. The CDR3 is CSVETGSGNEKLFF. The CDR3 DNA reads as TGCAGCGTTGAAACAGGGAGTGGGAATGAAAAACTGTTTTTT.

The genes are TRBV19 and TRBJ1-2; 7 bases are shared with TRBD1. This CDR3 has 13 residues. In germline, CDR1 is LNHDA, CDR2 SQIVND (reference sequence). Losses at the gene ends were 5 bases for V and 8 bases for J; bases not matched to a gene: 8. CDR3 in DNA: TGTGCCAGTAGTCTGGGACAGCTTGGAGGCTACACCTTC. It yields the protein CASSLGQLGGYTF.

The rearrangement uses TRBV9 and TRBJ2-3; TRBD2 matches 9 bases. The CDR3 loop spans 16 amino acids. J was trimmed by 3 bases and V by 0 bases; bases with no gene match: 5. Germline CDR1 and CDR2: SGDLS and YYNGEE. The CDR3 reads CASSVGTLAGTDTQYF. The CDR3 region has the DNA TGTGCCAGCAGCGTAGGGACCCTAGCGGGAACAGATACGCAGTATTTT.

The CDR3: CASSQGTSGSYNEQFF. The CDR3 coding sequence is TGCGCCAGCAGCCAAGGCACTAGCGGGTCCTACAATGAGCAGTTCTTC. The V and J genes are TRBV4-1 and TRBJ2-1; TRBD2 matches at 9 bases. The germline gives CDR1 MGHRA, CDR2 YSYEKL. The length of the CDR3 is 16 residues. V shed 1 base and J 1 base; nucleotides not matched to a gene: 2.

CDR3 loop: CASRETGTVNTEAFF. The CDR3 bases are TGTGCCAGCAGGGAGACCGGGACAGTGAACACTGAAGCTTTCTTT. This chain joins TRBV2 and TRBJ1-1; 7 nucleotides align to TRBD1. The CDR3 totals 15 residues. Germline CDR1 and CDR2: SNHLY and FYNNEI. Trimming took 6 bases from V and 0 from J; bases not matched to a gene: 7.

As DNA, the CDR3 is TGTGCCAGCTCACCATCGTGGACTAGCAACGAGCAGTACTTC. This encodes CASSPSWTSNEQYF. The chain employs TRBV18 and TRBJ2-7; TRBD2 matches 8 bases. Losses at the gene ends were 2 bases for V and 5 bases for J; bases not matched to a gene: 5. The germline gives CDR1 KGHSH, CDR2 LQKENI. The CDR3 is 14 residues long.

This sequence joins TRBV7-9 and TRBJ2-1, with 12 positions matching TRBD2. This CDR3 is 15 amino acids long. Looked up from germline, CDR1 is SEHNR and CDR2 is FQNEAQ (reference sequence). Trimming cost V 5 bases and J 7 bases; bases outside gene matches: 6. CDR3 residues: CASSPGLAGINEQFF. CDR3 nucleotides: TGTGCCAGCAGCCCGGGACTAGCGGGTATAAATGAGCAGTTCTTC.

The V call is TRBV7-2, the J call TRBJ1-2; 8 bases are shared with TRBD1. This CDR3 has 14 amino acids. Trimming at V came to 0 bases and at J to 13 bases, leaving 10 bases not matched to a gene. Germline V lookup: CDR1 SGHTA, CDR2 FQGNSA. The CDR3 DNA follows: TGTGCCAGCAGCTTAGCATTGCAGGACAGGGTATCCACCTTC. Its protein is CASSLALQDRVSTF. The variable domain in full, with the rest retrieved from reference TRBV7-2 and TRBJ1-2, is GAGVSQSPSNKVTEKGKDVELRCDPISGHTALYWYRQSLGQGLEFLIYFQGNSAPDKSGLPSDRFSAERTGGSVSTLTIQRTQQEDSAVYLCASSLALQDRVSTFGSGTRLTVV.

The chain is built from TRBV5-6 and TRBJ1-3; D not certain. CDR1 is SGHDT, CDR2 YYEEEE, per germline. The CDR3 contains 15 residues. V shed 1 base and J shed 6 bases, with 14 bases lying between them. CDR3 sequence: CASSLWVIEENTIYF. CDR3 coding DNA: TGTGCCAGCAGCTTGTGGGTTATTGAGGAAAACACCATATATTTT.

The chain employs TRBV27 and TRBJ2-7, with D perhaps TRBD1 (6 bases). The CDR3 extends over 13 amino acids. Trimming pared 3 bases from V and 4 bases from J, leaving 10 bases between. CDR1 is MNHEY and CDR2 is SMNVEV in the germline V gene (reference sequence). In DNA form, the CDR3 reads TGTGCCAGCAGTTTTCAGGGGCAGTACGAGCAGTACTTC. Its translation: CASSFQGQYEQYF.

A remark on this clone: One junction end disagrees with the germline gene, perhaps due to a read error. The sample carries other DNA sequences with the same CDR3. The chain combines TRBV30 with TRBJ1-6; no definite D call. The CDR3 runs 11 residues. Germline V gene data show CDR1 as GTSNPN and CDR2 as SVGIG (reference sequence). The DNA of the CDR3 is TGTGCCTGGCACAGAAATTCACCCCTACACTTT. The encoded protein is CAWHRNSPLHF. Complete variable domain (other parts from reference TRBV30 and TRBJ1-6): SQTIHQWPATLVQPVGSPLSLECTVEGTSNPNLYWYRQAAGRGLQLLFYSVGIGQISSEVPQNLSASRPQDRQFILSSKKLLLSDSGFYLCAWHRNSPLHFGNGTRLTVT.

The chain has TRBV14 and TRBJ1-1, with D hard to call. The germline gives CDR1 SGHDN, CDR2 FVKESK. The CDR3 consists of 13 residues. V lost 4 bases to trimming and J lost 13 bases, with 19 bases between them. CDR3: CASSRVPSGVDFF. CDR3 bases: TGTGCCAGCAGCCGAGTACCTTCCGGGGTAGATTTCTTT.

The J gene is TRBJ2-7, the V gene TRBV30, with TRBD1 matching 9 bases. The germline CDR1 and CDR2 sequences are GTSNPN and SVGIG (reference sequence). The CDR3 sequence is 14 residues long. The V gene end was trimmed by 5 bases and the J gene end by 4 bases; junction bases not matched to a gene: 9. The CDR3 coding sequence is TGTGCCTGGGACCAGGGACAGGGAGTTTACGAGCAGTACTTC. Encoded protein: CAWDQGQGVYEQYF.

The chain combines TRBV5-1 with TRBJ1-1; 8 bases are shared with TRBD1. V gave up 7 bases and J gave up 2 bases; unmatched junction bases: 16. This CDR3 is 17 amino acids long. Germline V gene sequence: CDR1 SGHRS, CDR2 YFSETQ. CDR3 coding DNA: TGCGCCAGCTATGAGTCCGTGGACAGGGCCTCTAACACTGAAGCTTTCTTT. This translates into CASYESVDRASNTEAFF.

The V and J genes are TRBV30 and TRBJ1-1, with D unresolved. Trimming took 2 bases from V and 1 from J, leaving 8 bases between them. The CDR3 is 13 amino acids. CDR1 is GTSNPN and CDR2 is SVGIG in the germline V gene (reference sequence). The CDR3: CAWSPRTNTEAFF. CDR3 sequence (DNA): TGTGCCTGGAGTCCCAGAACGAACACTGAAGCTTTCTTT.

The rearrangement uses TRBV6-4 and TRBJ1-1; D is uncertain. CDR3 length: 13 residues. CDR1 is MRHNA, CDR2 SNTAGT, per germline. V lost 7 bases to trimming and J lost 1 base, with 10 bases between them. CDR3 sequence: CASKKEENTEAFF. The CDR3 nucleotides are TGTGCCAGCAAAAAAGAGGAGAACACTGAAGCTTTCTTT.

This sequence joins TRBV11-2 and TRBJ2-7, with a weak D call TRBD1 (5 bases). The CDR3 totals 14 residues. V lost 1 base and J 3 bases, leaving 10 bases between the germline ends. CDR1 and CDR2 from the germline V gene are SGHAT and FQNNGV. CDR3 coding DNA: TGTGCCAGCAGCTTAGGACAGAAAAACTACGAGCAGTACTTC. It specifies CASSLGQKNYEQYF.

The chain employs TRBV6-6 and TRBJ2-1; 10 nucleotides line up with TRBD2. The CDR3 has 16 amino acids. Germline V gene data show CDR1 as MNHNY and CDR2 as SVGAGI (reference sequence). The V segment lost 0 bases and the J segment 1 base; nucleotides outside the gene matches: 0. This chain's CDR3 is CASSYSTSGSYNEQFF. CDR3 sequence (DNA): TGTGCCAGCAGTTACTCGACTAGCGGGTCCTACAATGAGCAGTTCTTC.

CDR3 DNA: TGTGCCAGCAGGAGACAGGGGCGAGATGGCTACACCTTC. Translating gives CASRRQGRDGYTF. The rearrangement uses TRBV5-4 and TRBJ1-2, with 8 bases identical to TRBD1. The CDR3 has 13 residues. The V gene's germline CDR1 is SGHNT and CDR2 YYREEE (reference sequence). The V segment lost 5 bases and the J segment 6 bases; nucleotides outside the gene matches: 6.

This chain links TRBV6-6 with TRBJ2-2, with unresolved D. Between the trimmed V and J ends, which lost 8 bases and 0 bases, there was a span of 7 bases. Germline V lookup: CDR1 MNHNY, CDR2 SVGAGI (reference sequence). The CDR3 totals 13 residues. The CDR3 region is CASSTTNTGELFF. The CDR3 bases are TGTGCCAGCTCGACAACGAACACCGGGGAGCTGTTTTTT.

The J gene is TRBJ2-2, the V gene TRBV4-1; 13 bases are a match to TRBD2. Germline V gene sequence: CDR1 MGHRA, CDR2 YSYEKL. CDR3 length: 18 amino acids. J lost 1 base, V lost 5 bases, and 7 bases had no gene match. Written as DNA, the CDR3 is TGCGCCAGCAGCTCGGGACTAGCGGGGTTACTGAACACCGGGGAGCTGTTTTTT. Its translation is CASSSGLAGLLNTGELFF.

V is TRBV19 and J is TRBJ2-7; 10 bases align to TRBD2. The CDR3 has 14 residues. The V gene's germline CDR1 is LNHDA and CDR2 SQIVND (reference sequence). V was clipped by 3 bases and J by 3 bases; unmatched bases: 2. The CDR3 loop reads CASSITSGNYEQYF. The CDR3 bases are TGTGCCAGTAGTATCACTAGCGGGAACTACGAGCAGTACTTC.

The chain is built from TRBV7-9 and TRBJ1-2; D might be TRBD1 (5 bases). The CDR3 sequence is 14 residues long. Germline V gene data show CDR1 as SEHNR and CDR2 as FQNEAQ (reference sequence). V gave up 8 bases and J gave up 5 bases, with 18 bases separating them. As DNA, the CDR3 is TGTGCCAGCCGGATGGAAAGGGGCGGATATGGCTACACCTTC. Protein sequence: CASRMERGGYGYTF.

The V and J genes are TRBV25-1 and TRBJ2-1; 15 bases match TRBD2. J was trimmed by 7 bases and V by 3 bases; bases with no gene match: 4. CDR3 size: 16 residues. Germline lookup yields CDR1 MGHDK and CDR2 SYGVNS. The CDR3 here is CASSDSGTSGRNEQFF. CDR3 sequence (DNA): TGTGCCAGCAGTGATTCCGGGACTAGCGGGAGGAATGAGCAGTTCTTC.

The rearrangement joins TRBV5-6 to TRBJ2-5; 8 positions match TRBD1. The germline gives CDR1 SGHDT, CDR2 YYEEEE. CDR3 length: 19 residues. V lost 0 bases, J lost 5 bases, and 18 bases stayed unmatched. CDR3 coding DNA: TGTGCCAGCAGCTTGGACTTTACTTCGGACAGGGTTCCCTGGGAGACCCAGTACTTC. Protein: CASSLDFTSDRVPWETQYF.

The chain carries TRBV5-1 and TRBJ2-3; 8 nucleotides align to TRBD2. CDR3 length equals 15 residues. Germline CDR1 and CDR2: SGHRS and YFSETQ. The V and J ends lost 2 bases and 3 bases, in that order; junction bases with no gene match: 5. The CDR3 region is CASSLGVAGTDTQYF. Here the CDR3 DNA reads TGCGCCAGCAGCTTAGGAGTAGCGGGAACAGATACGCAGTATTTT.

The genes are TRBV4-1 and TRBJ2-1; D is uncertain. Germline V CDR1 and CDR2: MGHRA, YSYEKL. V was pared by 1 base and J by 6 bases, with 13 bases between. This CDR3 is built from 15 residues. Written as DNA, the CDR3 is TGCGCCAGCAGCCAAGGCGCGGATTACACCAATGAGCAGTTCTTC. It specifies CASSQGADYTNEQFF.

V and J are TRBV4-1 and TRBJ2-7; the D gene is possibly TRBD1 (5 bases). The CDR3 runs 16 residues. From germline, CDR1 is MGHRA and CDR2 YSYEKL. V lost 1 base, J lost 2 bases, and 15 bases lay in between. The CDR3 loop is CASSQGLATVAYEQYF. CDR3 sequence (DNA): TGCGCCAGCAGCCAAGGTTTGGCGACAGTCGCCTACGAGCAGTACTTC.

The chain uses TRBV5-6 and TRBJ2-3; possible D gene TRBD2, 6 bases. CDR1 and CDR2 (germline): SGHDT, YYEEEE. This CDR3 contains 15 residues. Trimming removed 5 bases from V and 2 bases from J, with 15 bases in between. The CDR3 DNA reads TGTGCCAGCAGTTCGGGGGTACGATCCACAGATACGCAGTATTTT. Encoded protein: CASSSGVRSTDTQYF.

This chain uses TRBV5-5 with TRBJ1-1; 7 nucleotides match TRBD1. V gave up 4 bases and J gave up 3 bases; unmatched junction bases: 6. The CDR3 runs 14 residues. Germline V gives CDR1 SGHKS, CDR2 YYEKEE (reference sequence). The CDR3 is CASSVLDRDTEAFF. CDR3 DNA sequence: TGTGCCAGCAGCGTTCTTGACAGGGACACTGAAGCTTTCTTT.